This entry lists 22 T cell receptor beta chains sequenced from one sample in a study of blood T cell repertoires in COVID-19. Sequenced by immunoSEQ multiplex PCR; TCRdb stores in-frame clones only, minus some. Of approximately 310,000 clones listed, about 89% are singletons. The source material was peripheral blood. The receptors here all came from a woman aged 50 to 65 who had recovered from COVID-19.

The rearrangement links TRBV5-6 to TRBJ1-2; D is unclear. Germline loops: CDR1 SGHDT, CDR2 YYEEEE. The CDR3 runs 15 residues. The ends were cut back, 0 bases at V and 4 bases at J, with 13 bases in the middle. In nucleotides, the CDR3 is TGTGCCAGCAGCTTGGATTTAGGAACGGGCTATGGCTACACCTTC. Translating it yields CASSLDLGTGYGYTF.

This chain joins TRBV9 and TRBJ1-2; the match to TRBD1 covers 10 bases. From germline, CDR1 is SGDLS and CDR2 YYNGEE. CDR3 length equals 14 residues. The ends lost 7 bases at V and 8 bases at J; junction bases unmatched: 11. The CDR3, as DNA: TGTGCCAGCTCGGTGACAGGGGGCGCCGAAGGCTACACCTTC. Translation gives CASSVTGGAEGYTF.

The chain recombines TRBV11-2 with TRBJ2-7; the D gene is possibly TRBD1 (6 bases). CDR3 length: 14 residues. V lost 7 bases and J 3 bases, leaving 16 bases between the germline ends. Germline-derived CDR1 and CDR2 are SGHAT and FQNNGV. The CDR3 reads CASNPGTNNYEQYF. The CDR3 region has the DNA TGTGCCAGCAACCCCGGGACAAACAACTACGAGCAGTACTTC.

CDR3 amino acids: CASSRTGNTEAFF. The CDR3 nucleotides are TGTGCCAGCAGCCGAACAGGGAACACTGAAGCTTTCTTT. The rearrangement links TRBV6-5 to TRBJ1-1; TRBD1 might be the D (5 bases). V was pared by 6 bases and J by 1 base, with 9 bases between. The CDR3 is made up of 13 amino acids. CDR1 and CDR2 (germline): MNHEY, SVGAGI.

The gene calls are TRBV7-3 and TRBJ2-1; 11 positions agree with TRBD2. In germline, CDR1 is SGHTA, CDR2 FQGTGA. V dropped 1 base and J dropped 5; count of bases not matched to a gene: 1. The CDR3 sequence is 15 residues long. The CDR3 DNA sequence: TGTGCCAGCAGCTTAAAACTAGCGGGAGACAATGAGCAGTTCTTC. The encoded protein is CASSLKLAGDNEQFF.

CDR3 sequence reads: CSAPAADTEAFF. The CDR3 DNA follows: TGCAGCGCCCCCGCGGCAGACACTGAAGCTTTCTTT. The chain employs TRBV29-1 and TRBJ1-1; D ambiguous. Trimming took 7 bases from V and 3 from J, leaving 12 bases between them. Germline CDR1 is SQVTM and CDR2 is ANQGSEA. The CDR3 covers 12 residues.

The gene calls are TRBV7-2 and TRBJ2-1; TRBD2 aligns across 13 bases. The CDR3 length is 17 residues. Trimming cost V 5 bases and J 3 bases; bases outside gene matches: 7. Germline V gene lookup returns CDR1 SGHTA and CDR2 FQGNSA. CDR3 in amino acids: CASSPRLAGGIYNEQFF. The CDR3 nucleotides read TGTGCCAGCAGCCCCCGACTAGCGGGGGGAATCTACAATGAGCAGTTCTTC.

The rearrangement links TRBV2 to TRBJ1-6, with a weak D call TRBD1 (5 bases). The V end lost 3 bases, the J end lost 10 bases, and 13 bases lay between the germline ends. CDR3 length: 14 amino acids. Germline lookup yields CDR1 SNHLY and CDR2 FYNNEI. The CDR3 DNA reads TGTGCCAGCAGTGAGGGGGGGTTTAGCTCACCCCTCCACTTT. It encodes CASSEGGFSSPLHF. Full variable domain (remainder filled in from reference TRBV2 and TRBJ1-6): EPEVTQTPSHQVTQMGQEVILRCVPISNHLYFYWYRQILGQKVEFLVSFYNNEISEKSEIFDDQFSVERPDGSNFTLKIRSTKLEDSAMYFCASSEGGFSSPLHFGNGTRLTVT.

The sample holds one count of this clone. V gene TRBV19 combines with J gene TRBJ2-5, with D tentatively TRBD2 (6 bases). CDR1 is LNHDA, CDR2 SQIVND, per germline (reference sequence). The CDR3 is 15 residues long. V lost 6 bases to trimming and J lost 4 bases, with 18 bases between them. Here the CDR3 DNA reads TGTGCCAGTAGCTCTTTTCGGGGAGGCGGAGAGACCCAGTACTTC. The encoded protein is CASSSFRGGGETQYF.

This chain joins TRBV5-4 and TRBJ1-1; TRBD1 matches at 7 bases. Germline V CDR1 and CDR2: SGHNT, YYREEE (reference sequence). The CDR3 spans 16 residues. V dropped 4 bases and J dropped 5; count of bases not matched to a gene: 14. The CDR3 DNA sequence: TGTGCCAGCAGCCCGCAGGGGGGAGGAGGCGGAACTGAAGCTTTCTTT. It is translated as CASSPQGGGGGTEAFF.

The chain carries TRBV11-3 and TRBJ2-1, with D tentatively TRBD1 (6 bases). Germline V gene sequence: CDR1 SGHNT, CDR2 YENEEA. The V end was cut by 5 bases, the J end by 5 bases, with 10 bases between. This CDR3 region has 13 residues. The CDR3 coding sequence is TGTGCCAGCAGCGGCCGACAGGACAATGAGCAGTTCTTC. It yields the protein CASSGRQDNEQFF.

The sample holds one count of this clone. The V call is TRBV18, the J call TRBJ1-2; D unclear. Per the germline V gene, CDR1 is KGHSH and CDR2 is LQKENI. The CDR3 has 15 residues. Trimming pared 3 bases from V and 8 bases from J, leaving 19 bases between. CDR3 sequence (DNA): TGTGCCAGCTCACCGGGGTCGGTCCCGAGGGTGGGCTACACCTTC. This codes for CASSPGSVPRVGYTF.

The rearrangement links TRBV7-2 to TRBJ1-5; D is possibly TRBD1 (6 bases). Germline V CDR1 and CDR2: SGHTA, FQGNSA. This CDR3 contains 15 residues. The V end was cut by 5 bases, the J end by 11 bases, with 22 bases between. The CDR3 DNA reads TGTGCCAGCAGCCCTACTCAGGGGTGGAATTGGGCCCAGCATTTT. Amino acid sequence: CASSPTQGWNWAQHF.

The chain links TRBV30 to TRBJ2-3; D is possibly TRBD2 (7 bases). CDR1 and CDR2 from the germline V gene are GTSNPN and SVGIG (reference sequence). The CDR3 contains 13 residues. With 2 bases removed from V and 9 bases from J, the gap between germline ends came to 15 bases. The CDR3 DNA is TGTGCCTGGAGTAGGGGGGAGGGCAAGACGCAGTATTTT. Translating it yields CAWSRGEGKTQYF.

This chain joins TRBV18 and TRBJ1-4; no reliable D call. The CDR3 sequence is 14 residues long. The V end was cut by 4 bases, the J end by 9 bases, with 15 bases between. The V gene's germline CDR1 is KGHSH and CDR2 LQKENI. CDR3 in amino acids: CASSREDKSKKLFF. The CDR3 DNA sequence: TGTGCCAGCTCACGAGAAGACAAATCGAAAAAACTGTTTTTT.

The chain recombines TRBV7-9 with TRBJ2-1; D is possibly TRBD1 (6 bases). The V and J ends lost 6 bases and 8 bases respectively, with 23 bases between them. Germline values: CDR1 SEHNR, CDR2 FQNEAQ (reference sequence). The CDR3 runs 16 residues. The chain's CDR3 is CASRPRVGQGIYEQFF. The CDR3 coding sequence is TGTGCCAGCAGGCCCCGGGTGGGGCAGGGGATATATGAGCAGTTCTTC.

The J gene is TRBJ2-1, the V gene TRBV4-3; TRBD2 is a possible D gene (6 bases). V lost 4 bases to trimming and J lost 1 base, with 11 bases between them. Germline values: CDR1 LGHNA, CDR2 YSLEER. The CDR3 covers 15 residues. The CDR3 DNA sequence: TGCGCCAGCAGCCCACAGGAGGGGTCCTACAATGAGCAGTTCTTC. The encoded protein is CASSPQEGSYNEQFF.

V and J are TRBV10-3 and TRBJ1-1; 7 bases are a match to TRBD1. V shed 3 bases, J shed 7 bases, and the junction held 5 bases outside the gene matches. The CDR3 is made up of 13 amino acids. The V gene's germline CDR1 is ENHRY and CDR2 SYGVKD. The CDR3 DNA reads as TGTGCCATCAGTGACTGGGGGACAGTTGAAGCTTTCTTT. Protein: CAISDWGTVEAFF.

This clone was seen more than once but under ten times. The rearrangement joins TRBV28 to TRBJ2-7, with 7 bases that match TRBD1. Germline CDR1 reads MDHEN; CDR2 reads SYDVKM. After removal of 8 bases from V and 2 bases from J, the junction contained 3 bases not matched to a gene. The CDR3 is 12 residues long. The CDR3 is CASSGQTYEQYF. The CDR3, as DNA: TGTGCCAGCTCGGGACAGACCTACGAGCAGTACTTC.

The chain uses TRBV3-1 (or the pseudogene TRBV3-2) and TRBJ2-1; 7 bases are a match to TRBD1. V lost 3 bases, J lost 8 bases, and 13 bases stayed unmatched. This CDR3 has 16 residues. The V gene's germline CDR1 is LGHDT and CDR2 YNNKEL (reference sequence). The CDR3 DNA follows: TGTGCCAGCAGCCAGACCGGGACAGAGAATATCGATGAGCAGTTCTTC. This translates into CASSQTGTENIDEQFF.

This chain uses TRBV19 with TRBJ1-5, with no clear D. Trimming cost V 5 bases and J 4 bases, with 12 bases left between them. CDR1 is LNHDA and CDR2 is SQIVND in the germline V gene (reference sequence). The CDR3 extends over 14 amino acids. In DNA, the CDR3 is TGTGCCAGTAGTGGGCGGACGGGGAATCAGCCCCAGCATTTT. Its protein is CASSGRTGNQPQHF.

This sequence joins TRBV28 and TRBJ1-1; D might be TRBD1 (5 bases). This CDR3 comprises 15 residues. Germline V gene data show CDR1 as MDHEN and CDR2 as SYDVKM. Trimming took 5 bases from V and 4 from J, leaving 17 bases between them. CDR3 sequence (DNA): TGTGCCAGCAGTGCCCTTCAGGGTAGCGGCACTGAAGCTTTCTTT. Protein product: CASSALQGSGTEAFF.